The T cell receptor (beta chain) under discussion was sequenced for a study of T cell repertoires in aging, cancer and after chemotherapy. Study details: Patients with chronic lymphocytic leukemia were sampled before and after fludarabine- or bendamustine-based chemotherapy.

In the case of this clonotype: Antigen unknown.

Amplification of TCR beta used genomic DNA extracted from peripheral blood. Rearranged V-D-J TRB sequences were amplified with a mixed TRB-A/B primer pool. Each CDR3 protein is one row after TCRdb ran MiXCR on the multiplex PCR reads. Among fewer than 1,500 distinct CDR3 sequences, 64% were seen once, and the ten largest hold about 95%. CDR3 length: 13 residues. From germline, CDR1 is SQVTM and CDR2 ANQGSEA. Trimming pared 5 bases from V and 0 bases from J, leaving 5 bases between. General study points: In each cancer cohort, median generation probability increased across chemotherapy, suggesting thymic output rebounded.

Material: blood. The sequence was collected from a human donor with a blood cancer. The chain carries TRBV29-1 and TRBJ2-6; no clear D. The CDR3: CSVFVSGANVLTF. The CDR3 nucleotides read TGCAGCGTTTTTGTCTCTGGGGCCAACGTCCTGACTTTC.